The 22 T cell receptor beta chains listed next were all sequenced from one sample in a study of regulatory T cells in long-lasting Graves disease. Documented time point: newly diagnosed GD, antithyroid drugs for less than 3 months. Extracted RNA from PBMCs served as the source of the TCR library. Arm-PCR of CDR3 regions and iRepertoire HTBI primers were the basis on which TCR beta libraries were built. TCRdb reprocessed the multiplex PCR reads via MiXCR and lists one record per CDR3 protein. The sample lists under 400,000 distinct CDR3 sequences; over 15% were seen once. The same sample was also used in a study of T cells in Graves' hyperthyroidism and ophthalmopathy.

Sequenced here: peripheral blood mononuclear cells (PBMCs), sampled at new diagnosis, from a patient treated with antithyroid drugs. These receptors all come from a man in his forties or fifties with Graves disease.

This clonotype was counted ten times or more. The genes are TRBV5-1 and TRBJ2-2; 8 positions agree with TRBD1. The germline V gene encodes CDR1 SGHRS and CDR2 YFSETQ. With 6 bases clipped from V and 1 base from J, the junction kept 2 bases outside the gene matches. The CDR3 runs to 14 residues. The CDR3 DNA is TGCGCCAGCACGGACAGGGAGAACACCGGGGAGCTGTTTTTT. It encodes CASTDRENTGELFF. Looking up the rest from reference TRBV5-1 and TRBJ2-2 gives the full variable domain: KAGVTQTPRYLIKTRGQQVTLSCSPISGHRSVSWYQQTPGQGLQFLFEYFSETQRNKGNFPGRFSGRQFSNSRSEMNVSTLELGDSALYLCASTDRENTGELFFGEGSRLTVL.

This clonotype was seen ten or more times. The CDR3 is CASSAVNKNIQYF. The CDR3 nucleotides read TGTGCCAGCAGTGCAGTAAACAAAAACATTCAGTACTTC. The chain combines TRBV12-3 or TRBV12-4 with TRBJ2-4; no reliable D call. This CDR3 has 13 residues. The ends were cut back, 5 bases at V and 3 bases at J, with 8 bases in the middle.

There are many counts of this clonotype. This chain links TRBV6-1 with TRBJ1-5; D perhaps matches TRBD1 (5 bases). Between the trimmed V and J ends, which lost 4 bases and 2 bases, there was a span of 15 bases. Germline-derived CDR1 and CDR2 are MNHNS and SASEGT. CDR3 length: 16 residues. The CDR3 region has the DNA TGTGCCAGCAGTGCGAGTAGACAGAAGGGCAATCAGCCCCAGCATTTT. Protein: CASSASRQKGNQPQHF.

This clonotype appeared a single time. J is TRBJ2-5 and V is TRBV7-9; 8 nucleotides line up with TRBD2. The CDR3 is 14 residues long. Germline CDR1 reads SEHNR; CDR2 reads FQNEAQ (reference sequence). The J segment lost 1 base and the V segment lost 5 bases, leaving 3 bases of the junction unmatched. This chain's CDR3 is CASSPLAVQETQYF. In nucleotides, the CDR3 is TGTGCCAGCAGCCCACTAGCGGTCCAAGAGACCCAGTACTTC. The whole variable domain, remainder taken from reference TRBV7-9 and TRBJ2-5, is DTGVSQNPRHKITKRGQNVTFRCDPISEHNRLYWYRQTLGQGPEFLTYFQNEAQLEKSRLLSDRFSAERPKGSFSTLEIQRTEQGDSAMYLCASSPLAVQETQYFGPGTRLLVL.

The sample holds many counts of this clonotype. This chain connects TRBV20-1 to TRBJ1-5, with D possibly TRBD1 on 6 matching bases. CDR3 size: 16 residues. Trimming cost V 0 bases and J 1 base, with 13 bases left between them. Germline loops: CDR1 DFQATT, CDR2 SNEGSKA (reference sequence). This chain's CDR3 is CSARDTGRGSNQPQHF. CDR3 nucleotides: TGCAGTGCTAGAGATACGGGAAGGGGGAGCAATCAGCCCCAGCATTTT.

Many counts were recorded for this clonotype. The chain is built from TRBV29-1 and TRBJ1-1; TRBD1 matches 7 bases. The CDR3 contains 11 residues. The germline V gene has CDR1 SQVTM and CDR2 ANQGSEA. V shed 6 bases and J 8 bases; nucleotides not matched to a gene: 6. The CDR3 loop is CSVRPGQEAFF. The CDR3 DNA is TGCAGCGTGAGACCGGGACAGGAAGCTTTCTTT.

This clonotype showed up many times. The CDR3 coding sequence is TGTGCCAGCAGTGAAGCTTACGGGACAGCCTATGGCTACACCTTC. Protein product: CASSEAYGTAYGYTF. The genes are TRBV2 and TRBJ1-2; 7 bases align to TRBD1. CDR3 size: 15 residues. Trimming took 0 bases from V and 4 from J; bases not matched to a gene: 5. Per germline, CDR1 SNHLY and CDR2 FYNNEI.

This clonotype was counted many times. The CDR3 nucleotides are TGTGCCACCAGTGATTCAACAAAGACAGGAACCTTTGAAGCTTTCTTT. Residues: CATSDSTKTGTFEAFF. V is TRBV24-1 and J is TRBJ1-1; tentative D call: TRBD1 (6 bases). Germline-derived CDR1 and CDR2 are KGHDR and SFDVKD. Trimming pared 2 bases from V and 7 bases from J, leaving 19 bases between. This CDR3 is 16 amino acids long.

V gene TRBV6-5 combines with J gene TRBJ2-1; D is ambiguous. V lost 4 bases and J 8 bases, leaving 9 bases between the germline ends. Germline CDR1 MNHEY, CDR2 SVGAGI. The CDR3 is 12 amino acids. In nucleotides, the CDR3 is TGTGCCAGCAGTTTGTTGGCCTATGAGCAGTTCTTC. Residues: CASSLLAYEQFF.

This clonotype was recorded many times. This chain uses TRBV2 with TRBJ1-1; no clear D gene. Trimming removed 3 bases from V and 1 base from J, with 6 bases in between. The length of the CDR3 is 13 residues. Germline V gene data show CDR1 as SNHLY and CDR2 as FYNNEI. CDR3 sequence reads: CASSESPNTEAFF. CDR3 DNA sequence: TGTGCCAGCAGTGAGAGTCCGAACACTGAAGCTTTCTTT. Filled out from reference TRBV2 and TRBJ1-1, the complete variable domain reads EPEVTQTPSHQVTQMGQEVILRCVPISNHLYFYWYRQILGQKVEFLVSFYNNEISEKSEIFDDQFSVERPDGSNFTLKIRSTKLEDSAMYFCASSESPNTEAFFGQGTRLTVV.

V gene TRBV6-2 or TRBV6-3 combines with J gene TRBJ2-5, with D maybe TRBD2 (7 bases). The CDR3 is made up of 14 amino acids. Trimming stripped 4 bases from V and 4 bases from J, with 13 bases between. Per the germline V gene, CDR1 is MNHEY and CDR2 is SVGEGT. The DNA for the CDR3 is TGTGCCAGCAGTTCCTTGCGGGGGCCAGAGACCCAGTACTTC. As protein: CASSSLRGPETQYF.

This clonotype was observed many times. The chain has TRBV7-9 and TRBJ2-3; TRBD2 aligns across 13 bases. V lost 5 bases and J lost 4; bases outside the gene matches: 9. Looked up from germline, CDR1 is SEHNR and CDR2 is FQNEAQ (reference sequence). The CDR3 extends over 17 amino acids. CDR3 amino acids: CASSQPLAGGPADTQYF. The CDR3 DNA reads TGTGCCAGCAGCCAGCCACTAGCGGGGGGGCCGGCAGATACGCAGTATTTT. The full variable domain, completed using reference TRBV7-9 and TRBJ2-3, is DTGVSQNPRHKITKRGQNVTFRCDPISEHNRLYWYRQTLGQGPEFLTYFQNEAQLEKSRLLSDRFSAERPKGSFSTLEIQRTEQGDSAMYLCASSQPLAGGPADTQYFGPGTRLTVL.

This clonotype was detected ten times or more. The CDR3 nucleotides read TGTGCCACCACCCCGCGAGGGGGTGGAGAGACCCAGTACTTC. It is translated as CATTPRGGGETQYF. The rearrangement joins TRBV19 to TRBJ2-5, with D perhaps TRBD1 (6 bases). V lost 10 bases to trimming and J lost 4 bases, with 19 bases between them. The CDR3 is made up of 14 amino acids. The germline V gene encodes CDR1 LNHDA and CDR2 SQIVND (reference sequence).

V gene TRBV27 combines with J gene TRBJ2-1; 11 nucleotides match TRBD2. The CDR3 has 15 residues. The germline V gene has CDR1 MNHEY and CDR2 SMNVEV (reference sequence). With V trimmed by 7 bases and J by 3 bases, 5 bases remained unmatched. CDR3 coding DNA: TGTGCCAGCACCGTACTAGCGGGGGTCTACAATGAGCAGTTCTTC. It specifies CASTVLAGVYNEQFF.

The CDR3: CASSLDGANTEAFF. The CDR3 DNA reads TGCGCCAGCAGCCTCGACGGGGCCAACACTGAAGCTTTCTTT. The V call is TRBV5-1, the J call TRBJ1-1, with D perhaps TRBD1 (5 bases). V dropped 4 bases and J dropped 2 bases, with 12 bases sitting between them. This CDR3 is built from 14 residues. CDR1 is SGHRS, CDR2 YFSETQ, per germline.

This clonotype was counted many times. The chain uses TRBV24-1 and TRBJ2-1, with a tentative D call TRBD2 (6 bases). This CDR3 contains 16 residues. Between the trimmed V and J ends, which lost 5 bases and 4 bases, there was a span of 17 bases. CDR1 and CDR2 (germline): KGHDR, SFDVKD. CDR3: CATSVRDSTTYNEQFF. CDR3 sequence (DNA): TGTGCCACCAGTGTCCGGGACTCAACAACTTACAATGAGCAGTTCTTC.

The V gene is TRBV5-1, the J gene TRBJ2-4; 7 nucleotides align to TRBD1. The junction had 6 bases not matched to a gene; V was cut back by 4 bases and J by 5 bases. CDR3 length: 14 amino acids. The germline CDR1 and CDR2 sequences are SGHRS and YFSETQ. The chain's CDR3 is CASSPGGQQNIQYF. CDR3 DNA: TGCGCCAGCAGCCCTGGGGGACAGCAAAACATTCAGTACTTC.

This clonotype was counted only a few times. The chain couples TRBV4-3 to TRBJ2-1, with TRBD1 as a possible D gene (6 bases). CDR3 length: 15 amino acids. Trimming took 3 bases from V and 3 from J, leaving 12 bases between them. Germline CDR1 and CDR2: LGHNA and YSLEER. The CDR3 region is CASSQETGRYNEQFF. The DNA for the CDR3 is TGCGCCAGCAGCCAGGAGACAGGTCGCTACAATGAGCAGTTCTTC.

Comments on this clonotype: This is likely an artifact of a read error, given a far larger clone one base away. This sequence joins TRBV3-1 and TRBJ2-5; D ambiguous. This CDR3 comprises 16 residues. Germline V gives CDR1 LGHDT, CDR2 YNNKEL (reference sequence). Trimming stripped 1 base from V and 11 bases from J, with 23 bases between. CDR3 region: CASSQGATALYNEQYF. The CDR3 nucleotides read TGTGCCAGCAGCCAAGGGGCGACGGCCCTTTACAATGAGCAGTACTTC.

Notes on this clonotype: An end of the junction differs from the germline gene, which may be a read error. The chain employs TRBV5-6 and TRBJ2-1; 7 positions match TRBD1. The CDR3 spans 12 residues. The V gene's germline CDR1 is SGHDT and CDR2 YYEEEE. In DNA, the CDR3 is TGTGCCGGCAGCTTGGGGGACAGCCCCGAGTTCTTC. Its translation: CAGSLGDSPEFF.

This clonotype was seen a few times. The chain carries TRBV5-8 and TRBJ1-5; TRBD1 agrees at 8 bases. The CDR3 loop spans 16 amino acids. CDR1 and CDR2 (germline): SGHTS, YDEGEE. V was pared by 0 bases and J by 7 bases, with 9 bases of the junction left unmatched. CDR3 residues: CASSLARQGTRQPQHF. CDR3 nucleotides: TGTGCCAGCAGCTTGGCCAGACAGGGGACCCGACAGCCCCAGCATTTT.

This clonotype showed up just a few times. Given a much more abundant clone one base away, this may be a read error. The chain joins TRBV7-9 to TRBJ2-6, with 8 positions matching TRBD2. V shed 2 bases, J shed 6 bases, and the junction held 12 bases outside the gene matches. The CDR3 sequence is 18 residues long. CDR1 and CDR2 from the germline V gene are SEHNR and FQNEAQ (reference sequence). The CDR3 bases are TGTGCCAGCAGCTTACAACCGGGGGGGGCGGCAGAGGCCAACGTCCTGACTTTC. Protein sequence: CASSLQPGGAAEANVLTF.